The 12 T cell receptor beta chains below come from one sample, sequenced in a study of T cell repertoires in cytomegalovirus infection. Their recognized antigens are unknown. Each CDR3 protein gets one entry after TCRdb re-called the reads with MiXCR. The table has some 500,000 distinct CDR3 sequences, just under 40% seen once. The sample was cultured PBMCs, taken from culture after CMV antigen stimulation. All receptors come from a human donor in good health (CMV status not recorded). Some clones in this sample may be carry-over from other donors' samples.

The chain recombines TRBV7-2 with TRBJ1-1; D is unclear. The V and J ends lost 9 bases and 8 bases respectively, with 13 bases between them. There are 11 residues in the CDR3. Germline CDR1 is SGHTA and CDR2 is FQGNSA. CDR3 region: CARTQDWEAFF. The CDR3 nucleotides are TGTGCCAGGACCCAGGACTGGGAAGCTTTCTTT.

This clonotype was seen a handful of times. The genes are TRBV12-3 or TRBV12-4 and TRBJ1-5; possibly TRBD1 for D (6 bases). This CDR3 spans 16 amino acids. V lost 3 bases and J lost 5, with 17 bases in between. The CDR3 sequence is CASSFIAAQGHQPQHF. In nucleotides, the CDR3 is TGTGCCAGCAGTTTTATTGCCGCCCAGGGGCATCAGCCCCAGCATTTT.

This clonotype was seen at least ten times. This sequence joins TRBV7-2 and TRBJ1-1, with D possibly being TRBD1 (6 bases). V lost 1 base to trimming and J lost 11 bases, with 14 bases between them. The CDR3 is made up of 13 amino acids. Germline loops: CDR1 SGHTA, CDR2 FQGNSA. Written as DNA, the CDR3 is TGTGCCAGCAGCTTAGTATCGGGGGCTGGTGCTTTCTTT. Its protein is CASSLVSGAGAFF.

The chain employs TRBV7-9 and TRBJ2-1; D could derive from TRBD1 or TRBD2 (5 bases each). The CDR3 is 13 amino acids. Germline V lookup: CDR1 SEHNR, CDR2 FQNEAQ (reference sequence). V lost 2 bases and J 8 bases, leaving 10 bases between the germline ends. The CDR3 nucleotides read TGTGCCAGCAGCTTATTGGGGGTTCATGAGCAGTTCTTC. Translating gives CASSLLGVHEQFF.

At least ten counts were recorded for this clonotype. The J gene is TRBJ1-2, the V gene TRBV7-2, with 9 bases aligning to TRBD1. J lost 4 bases, V lost 5 bases, and 5 bases had no gene match. The length of the CDR3 is 14 residues. CDR1 SGHTA and CDR2 FQGNSA come from the germline V gene. CDR3 DNA: TGTGCCAGCAGCCCTGGGACAGGGTTCTATGGCTACACCTTC. Residues: CASSPGTGFYGYTF.

The rearrangement uses TRBV6-2 or TRBV6-3 and TRBJ2-1; 13 bases line up with TRBD2. The CDR3 has 16 amino acids. Looked up from germline, CDR1 is MNHEY and CDR2 is SVGEGT. V shed 6 bases and J 7 bases; nucleotides not matched to a gene: 9. The DNA of the CDR3 is TGTGCCAGCAGCCCAGCCGGGACTAGCGGGGTAAATGAGCAGTTCTTC. It codes for CASSPAGTSGVNEQFF.

The V call is TRBV5-1, the J call TRBJ2-5; 9 positions agree with TRBD2. The CDR3 totals 16 residues. Germline V gene sequence: CDR1 SGHRS, CDR2 YFSETQ. Trimming took 1 base from V and 2 from J; bases not matched to a gene: 6. CDR3 region: CASSLLAGANQETQYF. CDR3 bases: TGCGCCAGCAGCTTGTTAGCGGGGGCCAATCAAGAGACCCAGTACTTC.

The V call is TRBV5-1, the J call TRBJ2-3; TRBD2 aligns across 10 bases. Per germline, CDR1 SGHRS and CDR2 YFSETQ. After removal of 4 bases from V and 4 bases from J, the junction contained 6 bases not matched to a gene. The CDR3 is 15 residues long. The CDR3 loop reads CASSDPGTSADTQYF. Written as DNA, the CDR3 is TGCGCCAGCAGCGATCCCGGGACTAGCGCAGATACGCAGTATTTT.

The CDR3 coding sequence is TGCAGCGTTGATAAGGCGGGGACCACAGATACGCAGTATTTT. Translation gives CSVDKAGTTDTQYF. The V and J genes are TRBV29-1 and TRBJ2-3, with D possibly being TRBD2 (6 bases). Deletions cut 3 bases from V and 2 bases from J, with 12 bases between. Germline V gene sequence: CDR1 SQVTM, CDR2 ANQGSEA. The length of the CDR3 is 14 residues.

The rearrangement joins TRBV7-2 to TRBJ2-1, with TRBD2 as a possible D gene (7 bases). The V gene's germline CDR1 is SGHTA and CDR2 FQGNSA. The CDR3 is made up of 16 amino acids. V was shortened by 1 base and J by 5 bases, with 15 bases between the two germline ends. The CDR3 DNA is TGTGCCAGCAGCTTAGGGAGGGGGAGGGGTAACAATGAGCAGTTCTTC. Translation: CASSLGRGRGNNEQFF.

The chain links TRBV7-2 to TRBJ1-1; no reliable D call. CDR1 is SGHTA, CDR2 FQGNSA, per germline. CDR3 length: 15 residues. The V and J ends lost 5 bases and 1 base respectively, with 14 bases between them. The DNA of the CDR3 is TGTGCCAGCAGCCCATCAGCGCGAGGGAACACTGAAGCTTTCTTT. Translation: CASSPSARGNTEAFF. Together with reference TRBV7-2 and TRBJ1-1, the CDR3 gives the full variable domain: GAGVSQSPSNKVTEKGKDVELRCDPISGHTALYWYRQSLGQGLEFLIYFQGNSAPDKSGLPSDRFSAERTGGSVSTLTIQRTQQEDSAVYLCASSPSARGNTEAFFGQGTRLTVV.

This clonotype came up many times. The rearrangement links TRBV7-2 to TRBJ1-3; the match to TRBD1 covers 7 bases. With 5 bases clipped from V and 0 bases from J, the junction kept 16 bases outside the gene matches. Germline CDR1 SGHTA, CDR2 FQGNSA. This CDR3 is 19 amino acids long. CDR3 in amino acids: CASSATGTEARGSGNTIYF. Written as DNA, the CDR3 is TGTGCCAGCAGCGCTACCGGGACAGAGGCACGAGGCTCTGGAAACACCATATATTTT.